The 24 T cell receptor beta chains below all came from one sample that was sequenced in a study of cytomegalovirus exposure and HLA in healthy donors. The PCR made use of 60 Vbeta and 13 Jbeta primers. Using immunoSEQ multiplex PCR, the repertoire was profiled, and TCRdb retains in-frame clones only, with some absent. Here the sample table reports around 210,000 clones. The material sequenced was PBMCs. The receptors were sampled from a girl aged 2 to 10 in good health and CMV-seropositive.

The chain has TRBV30 and TRBJ1-4, with D unresolved. The CDR3 is 14 amino acids. The germline V gene encodes CDR1 GTSNPN and CDR2 SVGIG (reference sequence). The V gene lost 4 bases and the J gene lost 7 bases, with 16 bases spanning the gap. As DNA, the CDR3 is TGTGCCTGGACCATGGGGAGTCTCGGTGAAAAACTGTTTTTT. Amino acids: CAWTMGSLGEKLFF.

This chain uses TRBV9 with TRBJ2-5; 13 bases fit TRBD2. This CDR3 is 16 amino acids long. Trimming at V came to 3 bases and at J to 5 bases, leaving 7 bases not matched to a gene. Germline assignment: CDR1 SGDLS and CDR2 YYNGEE. The CDR3 nucleotides are TGTGCCAGCAGCGCCGGACTAGCGGGAGTGTGGGAGACCCAGTACTTC. Amino acid sequence: CASSAGLAGVWETQYF.

This sequence joins TRBV29-1 and TRBJ2-5; 8 nucleotides match TRBD2. Germline CDR1 is SQVTM and CDR2 is ANQGSEA. The CDR3 extends over 14 amino acids. The V gene end was trimmed by 2 bases and the J gene end by 4 bases; junction bases not matched to a gene: 6. CDR3 in amino acids: CSVEFAGGSETQYF. The CDR3, as DNA: TGCAGCGTTGAATTCGCGGGAGGATCAGAGACCCAGTACTTC.

V and J are TRBV2 and TRBJ2-6; D might be TRBD1 (5 bases). In germline, CDR1 is SNHLY, CDR2 FYNNEI. V shed 4 bases and J shed 0 bases, with 10 bases lying between them. The CDR3 sequence is 16 residues long. CDR3 in amino acids: CASSGTITSGANVLTF. In DNA form, the CDR3 reads TGTGCCAGCAGTGGGACAATCACCTCTGGGGCCAACGTCCTGACTTTC.

The rearrangement uses TRBV10-1 and TRBJ2-1; D is unclear. V gave up 4 bases and J gave up 9 bases, with 7 bases separating them. CDR1 is WNHNN and CDR2 is SYGVQD in the germline V gene (reference sequence). The CDR3 covers 11 residues. CDR3 loop: CASSAGGEQFF. In DNA, the CDR3 is TGCGCCAGCAGTGCCGGCGGTGAGCAGTTCTTC.

The CDR3: CASSLGPEQFF. In DNA, the CDR3 is TGTGCCAGCAGCTTGGGGCCTGAGCAGTTCTTC. The chain combines TRBV11-2 with TRBJ2-1; D perhaps matches TRBD1 (5 bases). The CDR3 has 11 residues. Germline CDR1 and CDR2: SGHAT and FQNNGV. The V and J ends lost 3 bases and 9 bases respectively, with 6 bases between them.

The CDR3: CASSLDGTGNTEAFF. CDR3 DNA: TGTGCCAGCAGCTTAGATGGGACAGGCAACACTGAAGCTTTCTTT. The chain uses TRBV11-3 and TRBJ1-1, with TRBD1 matching over 8 bases. CDR1 is SGHNT, CDR2 YENEEA, per germline. This CDR3 region has 15 residues. V gave up 0 bases and J gave up 2 bases; unmatched junction bases: 2.

The gene calls are TRBV30 and TRBJ2-3, with 9 bases matching TRBD2. The CDR3 consists of 16 residues. Germline V gene sequence: CDR1 GTSNPN, CDR2 SVGIG (reference sequence). V trimming: 2 bases; J trimming: 3 bases; junction bases outside the gene matches: 9. CDR3 in amino acids: CAWSPGAGGITDTQYF. CDR3 nucleotides: TGTGCCTGGAGTCCGGGGGCGGGAGGGATAACAGATACGCAGTATTTT.

The rearrangement links TRBV27 to TRBJ1-5; D is unclear. Germline lookup yields CDR1 MNHEY and CDR2 SMNVEV (reference sequence). Deletions cut 3 bases from V and 9 bases from J, with 12 bases between. CDR3 length: 13 residues. CDR3 coding DNA: TGTGCCAGCAGTTTGGACTCCGCATGGCCCCAGCATTTT. Its translation: CASSLDSAWPQHF.

V and J are TRBV5-1 and TRBJ2-7, with D possibly being TRBD1 (5 bases). In germline, CDR1 is SGHRS, CDR2 YFSETQ. The V end lost 6 bases, the J end lost 7 bases, and 14 bases lay between the germline ends. The CDR3 is made up of 12 amino acids. The CDR3 spells CASTQGPGEQYF. The DNA for the CDR3 is TGCGCCAGCACCCAGGGTCCGGGTGAGCAGTACTTC.

The chain joins TRBV6-5 to TRBJ2-5; 9 bases fit TRBD2. The V segment lost 3 bases and the J segment 1 base; nucleotides outside the gene matches: 3. CDR1 is MNHEY and CDR2 is SVGAGI in the germline V gene. The CDR3 totals 15 residues. CDR3 sequence reads: CASSYSSGTQETQYF. As DNA, the CDR3 is TGTGCCAGCAGTTATTCTAGCGGGACCCAAGAGACCCAGTACTTC.

The V and J genes are TRBV2 and TRBJ2-5; 7 positions agree with TRBD1. With V trimmed by 4 bases and J by 5 bases, 7 bases remained unmatched. The CDR3 is made up of 14 amino acids. Germline V gene data show CDR1 as SNHLY and CDR2 as FYNNEI. Here the CDR3 DNA reads TGTGCCAGCAGTGGTCGACAGGGCTATGAGACCCAGTACTTC. Its protein is CASSGRQGYETQYF.

The chain couples TRBV7-2 to TRBJ2-5; 10 bases map to TRBD2. J gave up 5 bases and V 5 bases, and 11 bases lay outside the gene matches. This CDR3 is 16 amino acids long. Germline V lookup: CDR1 SGHTA, CDR2 FQGNSA. CDR3 nucleotides: TGTGCCAGCAGCCCTAGAGAATCTAGCGGGAGCGAGACCCAGTACTTC. It is translated as CASSPRESSGSETQYF. The complete variable domain, with remaining parts taken from reference TRBV7-2 and TRBJ2-5, reads GAGVSQSPSNKVTEKGKDVELRCDPISGHTALYWYRQSLGQGLEFLIYFQGNSAPDKSGLPSDRFSAERTGGSVSTLTIQRTQQEDSAVYLCASSPRESSGSETQYFGPGTRLLVL.

The chain couples TRBV29-1 to TRBJ1-1; TRBD1 aligns across 7 bases. This CDR3 has 14 amino acids. The V segment lost 7 bases and the J segment 4 bases; nucleotides outside the gene matches: 12. Germline V gives CDR1 SQVTM, CDR2 ANQGSEA. The CDR3 DNA reads TGCAGCGCTTTGGCCTTACAGGGGCTCACTGAAGCTTTCTTT. This gives the protein CSALALQGLTEAFF.

The chain has TRBV6-5 and TRBJ2-7, with a weak D call TRBD2 (5 bases). The V end lost 4 bases, the J end lost 3 bases, and 10 bases lay between the germline ends. The CDR3 length is 13 residues. The germline CDR1 and CDR2 sequences are MNHEY and SVGAGI. Here the CDR3 DNA reads TGTGCCAGCAGTTTACTTCGGGGCTACGAGCAGTACTTC. Protein: CASSLLRGYEQYF.

V gene TRBV28 combines with J gene TRBJ1-4, with 7 bases lining up with TRBD1. V shed 4 bases and J 2 bases; nucleotides not matched to a gene: 4. In germline, CDR1 is MDHEN, CDR2 SYDVKM. The CDR3 loop spans 15 amino acids. CDR3 DNA: TGTGCCAGCAGTTACTCAGGGGGTACTAATGAAAAACTGTTTTTT. Translated, it gives CASSYSGGTNEKLFF.

The V and J genes are TRBV19 and TRBJ2-3, with 7 positions matching TRBD2. The trim removed 5 bases at V and 4 bases at J, leaving 9 bases unmatched. This CDR3 is built from 15 residues. Germline values: CDR1 LNHDA, CDR2 SQIVND (reference sequence). CDR3 nucleotides: TGTGCCAGTAGTGAGGCGGGAGAGGTTGCAGATACGCAGTATTTT. Residues: CASSEAGEVADTQYF.

This rearrangement joins TRBV11-2 to TRBJ2-5; D gene unclear. CDR1 is SGHAT, CDR2 FQNNGV, per germline. The germline V and J ends were trimmed by 5 bases and 5 bases, with 12 bases remaining between them. This CDR3 contains 13 residues. The CDR3 coding sequence is TGTGCCAGCAGCCCCCTAGGAATGGAGACCCAGTACTTC. Translated: CASSPLGMETQYF.

The gene calls are TRBV7-6 and TRBJ2-7, with 8 bases matching TRBD1. The CDR3 is 13 amino acids. J gave up 3 bases and V 5 bases, and 3 bases lay outside the gene matches. CDR1 is SGHVS, CDR2 FNYEAQ, per germline. The DNA of the CDR3 is TGTGCCAGCAGCGTGGGACAGGACTACGAGCAGTACTTC. Translation gives CASSVGQDYEQYF.

This sequence joins TRBV11-2 and TRBJ2-2; TRBD2 matches 7 bases. Trimming removed 3 bases from V and 5 bases from J; junction bases left unmatched: 9. This CDR3 comprises 16 residues. CDR1 SGHAT and CDR2 FQNNGV come from the germline V gene. The CDR3 DNA follows: TGTGCCAGCAGCTTCACTGGGGGGGTGGGAACCGGGGAGCTGTTTTTT. It specifies CASSFTGGVGTGELFF.

The V and J genes are TRBV5-4 and TRBJ1-2, with D possibly being TRBD1 (5 bases). The V gene lost 4 bases and the J gene lost 8 bases, with 15 bases spanning the gap. This CDR3 has 13 amino acids. Germline lookup yields CDR1 SGHNT and CDR2 YYREEE (reference sequence). The CDR3 nucleotides are TGTGCCAGCAGCCGGGCGGGAGGGGACGGCTACACCTTC. Translated, it gives CASSRAGGDGYTF.

The genes are TRBV7-3 and TRBJ2-1, with 10 bases matching TRBD1. From germline, CDR1 is SGHTA and CDR2 FQGTGA. The CDR3 is 16 amino acids. The junction had 9 bases not matched to a gene; V was cut back by 3 bases and J by 7 bases. CDR3 bases: TGTGCCAGCAGCTTCCTGGGACAGGGGAAGAAGAATGAGCAGTTCTTC. It yields the protein CASSFLGQGKKNEQFF.

The rearrangement joins TRBV19 to TRBJ2-2; the D gene is possibly TRBD2 (6 bases). The CDR3 sequence is 16 residues long. Trimming pared 1 base from V and 2 bases from J, leaving 11 bases between. CDR1 and CDR2 (germline): LNHDA, SQIVND (reference sequence). The CDR3 region is CASSIGGVPNTGELFF. CDR3 nucleotides: TGTGCCAGTAGTATAGGCGGGGTACCTAACACCGGGGAGCTGTTTTTT.

The chain combines TRBV6-5 with TRBJ2-5; 8 bases are shared with TRBD2. The J call is doubtful: the DNA matches TRBJ2-7 better. CDR3 size: 14 residues. CDR1 MNHEY and CDR2 SVGAGI come from the germline V gene. The CDR3 spells CASREREWSYEQYF. Written as DNA, the CDR3 is TGTGCCAGCAGGGAGCGGGAGTGGTCCTACGAGCAGTACTTC.